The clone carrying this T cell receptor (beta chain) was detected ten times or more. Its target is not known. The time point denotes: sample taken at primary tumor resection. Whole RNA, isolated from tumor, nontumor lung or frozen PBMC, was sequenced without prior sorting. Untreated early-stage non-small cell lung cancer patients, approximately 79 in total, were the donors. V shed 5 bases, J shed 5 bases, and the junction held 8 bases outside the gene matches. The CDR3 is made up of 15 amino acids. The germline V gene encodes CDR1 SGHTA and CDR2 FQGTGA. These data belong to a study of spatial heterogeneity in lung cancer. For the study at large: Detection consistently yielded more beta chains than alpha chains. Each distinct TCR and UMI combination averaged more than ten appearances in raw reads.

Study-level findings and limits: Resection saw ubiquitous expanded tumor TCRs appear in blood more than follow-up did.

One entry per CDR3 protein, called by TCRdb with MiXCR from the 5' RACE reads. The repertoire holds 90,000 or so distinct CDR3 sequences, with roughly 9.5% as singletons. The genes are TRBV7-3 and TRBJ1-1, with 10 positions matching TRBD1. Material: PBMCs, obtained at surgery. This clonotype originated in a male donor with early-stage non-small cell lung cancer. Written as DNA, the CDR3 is TGTGCCAGCAGCCCCCGGGACAGGGGTGGAACTGAAGCTTTCTTT. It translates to CASSPRDRGGTEAFF.